These 13 T cell receptor beta chains were sequenced from one sample in a study of blood T cell repertoires in COVID-19. Method: immunoSEQ multiplex PCR; TCRdb's copy keeps in-frame clones and lacks some. Seen here are about 32,000 clones, about 92% observed once, and the top ten hold about 0.85%. The source material was peripheral blood. The receptor source for this set is a male donor with active COVID-19.

The chain carries TRBV7-2 and TRBJ2-7, with D possibly being TRBD1 (6 bases). V lost 6 bases to trimming and J lost 5 bases, with 17 bases between them. Looked up from germline, CDR1 is SGHTA and CDR2 is FQGNSA. This CDR3 has 14 amino acids. The CDR3 nucleotides read TGTGCCAGCAGTTTTTCAGGGGCGCGGAACGAGCAGTACTTC. It translates to CASSFSGARNEQYF.

The chain links TRBV29-1 to TRBJ1-1; 7 bases agree with TRBD1. There are 17 residues in the CDR3. The J segment lost 0 bases and the V segment lost 1 base, leaving 11 bases of the junction unmatched. Germline CDR1 reads SQVTM; CDR2 reads ANQGSEA. CDR3 nucleotide sequence: TGCAGCGTTGAAGTTGAAGGGGGCCGGGGTCTGAACACTGAAGCTTTCTTT. Its protein is CSVEVEGGRGLNTEAFF.

In this sample, this clone turned up once. This chain connects TRBV7-2 to TRBJ1-6, with unresolved D. The CDR3 runs 15 residues. With 3 bases removed from V and 7 bases from J, the gap between germline ends came to 13 bases. CDR1 and CDR2 (germline): SGHTA, FQGNSA. The CDR3 is CASSFQGRRNSPLHF. In DNA, the CDR3 is TGTGCCAGCAGCTTTCAAGGCCGGAGAAATTCACCCCTCCACTTT.

V is TRBV18 and J is TRBJ2-3, with 7 nucleotides matching TRBD1. V trimming: 4 bases; J trimming: 2 bases; junction bases outside the gene matches: 9. From germline, CDR1 is KGHSH and CDR2 LQKENI. The CDR3 sequence is 16 residues long. The CDR3 region has the DNA TGTGCCAGCTCACAAGACAGGGTAACCACCACAGATACGCAGTATTTT. This translates into CASSQDRVTTTDTQYF.

J is TRBJ2-1 and V is TRBV7-2; 9 bases line up with TRBD2. J was trimmed by 5 bases and V by 7 bases; bases with no gene match: 12. The CDR3 runs 16 residues. The germline CDR1 and CDR2 sequences are SGHTA and FQGNSA. The CDR3 region has the DNA TGTGCCAGCAACCCTGAGTTGACTAGCGGAAACAATGAGCAGTTCTTC. It is translated as CASNPELTSGNNEQFF.

This clone was picked up one time. J is TRBJ2-4 and V is TRBV2; D may be TRBD1 (6 bases). Trimming left V 0 bases short and J 9 bases short, with 12 bases between. CDR1 and CDR2 from the germline V gene are SNHLY and FYNNEI. The CDR3 runs to 14 residues. This chain's CDR3 is CASSEAGRGGIQYF. The CDR3 DNA follows: TGTGCCAGCAGTGAAGCGGGCAGGGGCGGCATTCAGTACTTC.

The chain uses TRBV4-2 and TRBJ2-1; tentatively, D is TRBD1 (5 bases). This CDR3 contains 15 residues. The germline CDR1 and CDR2 sequences are LGHNA and YNFKEQ. The germline V and J ends were trimmed by 4 bases and 0 bases, with 10 bases remaining between them. CDR3 protein: CASSPRVTSYNEQFF. CDR3 nucleotides: TGTGCCAGCAGCCCCAGGGTTACCTCCTACAATGAGCAGTTCTTC.

CDR3 protein: CASSLGPGGSVSGNTIYF. The CDR3 coding sequence is TGCGCCAGCAGCTTGGGGCCAGGGGGAAGCGTTTCTGGAAACACCATATATTTT. This sequence joins TRBV5-1 and TRBJ1-3; 7 nucleotides align to TRBD1. V gave up 0 bases and J gave up 1 base; unmatched junction bases: 10. Germline V gene lookup returns CDR1 SGHRS and CDR2 YFSETQ. This CDR3 spans 18 amino acids.

The chain employs TRBV3-1 (or the pseudogene TRBV3-2) and TRBJ1-1, with D possibly matching TRBD1 (5 bases). Trimming took 4 bases from V and 3 from J, leaving 12 bases between them. This CDR3 spans 14 amino acids. The germline CDR1 and CDR2 sequences are LGHDT and YNNKEL (reference sequence). CDR3: CASSRQNAYTEAFF. The DNA for the CDR3 is TGTGCCAGCAGCCGACAGAATGCGTACACTGAAGCTTTCTTT.

The rearrangement joins TRBV2 to TRBJ2-7, with D unresolved. The CDR3 runs 14 residues. Germline values: CDR1 SNHLY, CDR2 FYNNEI. V gave up 2 bases and J gave up 2 bases, with 10 bases separating them. The CDR3 loop is CASSEQRTPYEQYF. CDR3 in DNA: TGTGCCAGCAGTGAACAGCGTACCCCCTACGAGCAGTACTTC.

This clone was counted once. Here the CDR3 reads CASSYWGLFNSYEQYF. CDR3 sequence (DNA): TGTGCCAGCAGCTATTGGGGGCTCTTTAACTCCTACGAGCAGTACTTC. The V and J genes are TRBV5-6 and TRBJ2-7, with a tentative D call TRBD1 (6 bases). V lost 3 bases, J lost 0 bases, and 16 bases lay in between. The CDR3 length is 16 residues. Germline V CDR1 and CDR2: SGHDT, YYEEEE.

The DNA for the CDR3 is TGTGCCACCAGTGATTCCTACGGCTACACCTTC. Translating it yields CATSDSYGYTF. This chain links TRBV24-1 with TRBJ1-2; D gene ambiguous. The CDR3 contains 11 residues. Deletions cut 2 bases from V and 8 bases from J, with 5 bases between. From germline, CDR1 is KGHDR and CDR2 SFDVKD.

The J gene is TRBJ2-3, the V gene TRBV6-5; D not certain. CDR1 and CDR2 from the germline V gene are MNHEY and SVGAGI. Trimming shortened V by 2 bases and J by 1 base, and 7 bases separated the two germline ends. This CDR3 is 14 amino acids long. The CDR3 DNA reads as TGTGCCAGCAGTTACGACACTGGCACAGATACGCAGTATTTT. Its translation is CASSYDTGTDTQYF.